This TCR beta chain was sequenced in a study of CD8 T cells in ankylosing spondylitis. Trimming left V 6 bases short and J 8 bases short, with 7 bases between. The CDR3 contains 11 residues. Germline V gives CDR1 MNHEY, CDR2 SVGAGI. This clonotype was found a few times. Each CDR3 protein gets one entry after TCRdb re-called the 5' RACE reads with MiXCR. The repertoire holds approximately 250,000 distinct CDR3 sequences, with around 32% as singletons. The receptor was derived from a male donor with ankylosing spondylitis or in good health (not recorded which). The rearrangement joins TRBV6-5 to TRBJ1-4; D gene uncertain. The specimen was blood, either unsorted or a sorted T cell fraction (not recorded which). In nucleotides, the CDR3 is TGTGCCAGCAGCTCCTCCGAAAAACTGTTTTTT. Translation: CASSSSEKLFF.